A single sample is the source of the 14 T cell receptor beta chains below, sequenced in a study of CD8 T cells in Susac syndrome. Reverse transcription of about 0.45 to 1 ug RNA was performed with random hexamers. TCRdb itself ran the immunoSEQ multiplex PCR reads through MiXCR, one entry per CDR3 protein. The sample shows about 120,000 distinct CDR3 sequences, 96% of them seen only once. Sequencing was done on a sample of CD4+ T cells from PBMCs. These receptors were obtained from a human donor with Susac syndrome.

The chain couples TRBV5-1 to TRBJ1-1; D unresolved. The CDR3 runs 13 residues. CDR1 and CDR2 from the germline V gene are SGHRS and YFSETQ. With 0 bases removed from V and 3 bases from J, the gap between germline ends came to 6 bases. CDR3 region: CASSLVLDTEAFF. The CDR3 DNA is TGCGCCAGCAGCTTGGTGTTGGACACTGAAGCTTTCTTT.

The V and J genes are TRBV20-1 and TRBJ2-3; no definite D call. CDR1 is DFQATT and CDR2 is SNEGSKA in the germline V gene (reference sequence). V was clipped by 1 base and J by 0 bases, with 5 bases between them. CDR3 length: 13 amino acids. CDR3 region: CSARGASTDTQYF. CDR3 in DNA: TGCAGTGCTAGAGGAGCTAGCACAGATACGCAGTATTTT.

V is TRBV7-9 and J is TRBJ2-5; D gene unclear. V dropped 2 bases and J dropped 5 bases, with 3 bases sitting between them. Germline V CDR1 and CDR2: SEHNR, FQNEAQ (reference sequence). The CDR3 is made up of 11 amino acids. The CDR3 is CASSLFETQYF. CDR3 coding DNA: TGTGCCAGCAGCTTATTTGAGACCCAGTACTTC.

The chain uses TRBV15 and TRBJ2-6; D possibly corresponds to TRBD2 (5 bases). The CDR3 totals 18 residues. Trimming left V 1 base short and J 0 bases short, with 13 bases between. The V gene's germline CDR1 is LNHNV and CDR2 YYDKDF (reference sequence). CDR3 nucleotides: TGTGCCACCAGCAGAGTCGGAGGAGGCGTCTCTGGGGCCAACGTCCTGACTTTC. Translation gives CATSRVGGGVSGANVLTF.

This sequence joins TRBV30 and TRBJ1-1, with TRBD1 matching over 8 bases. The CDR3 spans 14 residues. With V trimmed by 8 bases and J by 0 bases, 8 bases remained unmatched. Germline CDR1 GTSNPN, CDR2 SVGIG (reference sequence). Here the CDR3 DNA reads TGTGCCCAGGGGGCAGGGGGTGTGAACACTGAAGCTTTCTTT. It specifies CAQGAGGVNTEAFF. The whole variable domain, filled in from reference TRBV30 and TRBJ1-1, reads SQTIHQWPATLVQPVGSPLSLECTVEGTSNPNLYWYRQAAGRGLQLLFYSVGIGQISSEVPQNLSASRPQDRQFILSSKKLLLSDSGFYLCAQGAGGVNTEAFFGQGTRLTVV.

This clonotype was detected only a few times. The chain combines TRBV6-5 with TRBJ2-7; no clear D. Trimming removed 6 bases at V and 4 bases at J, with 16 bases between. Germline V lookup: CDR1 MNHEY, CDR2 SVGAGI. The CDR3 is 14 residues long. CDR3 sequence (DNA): TGTGCCAGCAGCCGTACTTCGGGTCCTTACGAGCAGTACTTC. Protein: CASSRTSGPYEQYF.

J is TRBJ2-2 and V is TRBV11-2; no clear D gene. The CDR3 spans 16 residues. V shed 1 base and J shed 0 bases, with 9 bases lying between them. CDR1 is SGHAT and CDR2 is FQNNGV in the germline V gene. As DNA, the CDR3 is TGTGCCAGCAGCTTAGGGCAGAATACGAACACCGGGGAGCTGTTTTTT. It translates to CASSLGQNTNTGELFF. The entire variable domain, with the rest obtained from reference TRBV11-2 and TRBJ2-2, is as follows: EAGVAQSPRYKIIEKRQSVAFWCNPISGHATLYWYQQILGQGPKLLIQFQNNGVVDDSQLPKDRFSAERLKGVDSTLKIQPAKLEDSAVYLCASSLGQNTNTGELFFGEGSRLTVL.

The CDR3 region is CASSFGQGGNEQFF. The CDR3 DNA reads as TGCGCCAGCAGCTTCGGCCAGGGCGGAAATGAGCAGTTCTTC. The rearrangement joins TRBV5-1 to TRBJ2-1; D perhaps matches TRBD1 (5 bases). Trimming left V 2 bases short and J 7 bases short, with 13 bases between. CDR1 is SGHRS and CDR2 is YFSETQ in the germline V gene. CDR3 size: 14 residues. Looking up the rest from reference TRBV5-1 and TRBJ2-1 gives the full variable domain: KAGVTQTPRYLIKTRGQQVTLSCSPISGHRSVSWYQQTPGQGLQFLFEYFSETQRNKGNFPGRFSGRQFSNSRSEMNVSTLELGDSALYLCASSFGQGGNEQFFGPGTRLTVL.

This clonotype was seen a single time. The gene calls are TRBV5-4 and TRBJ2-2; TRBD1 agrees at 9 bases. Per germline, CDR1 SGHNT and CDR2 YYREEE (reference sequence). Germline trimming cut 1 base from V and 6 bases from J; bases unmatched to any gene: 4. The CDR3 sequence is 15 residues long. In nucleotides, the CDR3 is TGTGCCAGCAGCTTGAGGGACAGGGCCGCCGGGGAGCTGTTTTTT. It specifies CASSLRDRAAGELFF.

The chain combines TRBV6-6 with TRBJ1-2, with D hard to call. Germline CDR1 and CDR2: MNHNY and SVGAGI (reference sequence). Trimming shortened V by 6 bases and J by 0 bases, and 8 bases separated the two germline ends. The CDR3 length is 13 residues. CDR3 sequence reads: CASSRGANYGYTF. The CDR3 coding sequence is TGTGCCAGCAGCCGGGGAGCTAACTATGGCTACACCTTC.

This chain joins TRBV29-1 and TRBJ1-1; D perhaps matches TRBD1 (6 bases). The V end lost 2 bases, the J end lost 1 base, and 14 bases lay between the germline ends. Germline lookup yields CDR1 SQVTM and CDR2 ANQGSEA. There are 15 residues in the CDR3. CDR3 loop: CSVERTVPGNTEAFF. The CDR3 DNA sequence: TGCAGCGTTGAAAGGACAGTCCCGGGGAACACTGAAGCTTTCTTT.

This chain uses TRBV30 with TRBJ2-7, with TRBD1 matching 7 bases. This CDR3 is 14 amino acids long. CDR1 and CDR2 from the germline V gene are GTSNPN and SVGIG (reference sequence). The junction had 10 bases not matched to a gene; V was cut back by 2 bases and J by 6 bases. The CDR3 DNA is TGTGCCTGGAGTTCCAACAGGGGACGGGGCGAGCAGTACTTC. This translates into CAWSSNRGRGEQYF. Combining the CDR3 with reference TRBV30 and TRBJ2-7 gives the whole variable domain SQTIHQWPATLVQPVGSPLSLECTVEGTSNPNLYWYRQAAGRGLQLLFYSVGIGQISSEVPQNLSASRPQDRQFILSSKKLLLSDSGFYLCAWSSNRGRGEQYFGPGTRLTVT.

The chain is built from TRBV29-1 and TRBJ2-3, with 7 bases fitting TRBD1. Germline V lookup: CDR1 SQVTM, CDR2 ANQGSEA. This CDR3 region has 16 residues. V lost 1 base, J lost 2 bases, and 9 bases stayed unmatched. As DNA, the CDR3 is TGCAGCGTTGAAGGATCAACTAGGGGGCCCACAGATACGCAGTATTTT. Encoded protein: CSVEGSTRGPTDTQYF.

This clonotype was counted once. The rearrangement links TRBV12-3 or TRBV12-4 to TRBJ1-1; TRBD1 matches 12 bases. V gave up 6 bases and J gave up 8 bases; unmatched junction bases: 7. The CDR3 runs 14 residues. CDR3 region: CASSPGTGGREAFF. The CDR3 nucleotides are TGTGCCAGCAGCCCGGGGACAGGGGGCCGCGAAGCTTTCTTT.